These 21 T cell receptor beta chains were all obtained from the same sample, sequenced in a study of a mutant IDH1 vaccine in newly diagnosed glioma. Sample time point: week 47, end of study. Doses of 300 ug of mutant IDH1 20-mer peptide were given with topical imiquimod. Clones were sequenced by immunoSEQ multiplex PCR, and TCRdb holds only the in-frame ones, with some missing. Of about 55,000 clones detected, 76% appear once; the ten largest clones hold 4.9%. These TCRs are of unknown antigen specificity. Here the sequenced sample was PBMCs, taken from a glioma patient whose treatment included an IDH1 peptide vaccine. These receptors all stem from a woman in her forties with glioma. Some clones in this sample may be carry-over from other donors' samples.

This clone showed up just once. V gene TRBV4-1 combines with J gene TRBJ2-6; 7 nucleotides agree with TRBD2. Germline assignment: CDR1 MGHRA and CDR2 YSYEKL. Trimming took 4 bases from V and 2 from J; bases not matched to a gene: 5. This CDR3 has 16 amino acids. The DNA for the CDR3 is TGCGCCAGCAGCCTACGGCGGGGGACTGGGGCCAACGTCCTGACTTTC. The encoded protein is CASSLRRGTGANVLTF.

This chain links TRBV7-9 with TRBJ1-1, with D possibly matching TRBD1 (5 bases). The V end was cut by 2 bases, the J end by 3 bases, with 10 bases between. CDR3 length: 14 amino acids. In germline, CDR1 is SEHNR, CDR2 FQNEAQ (reference sequence). The CDR3: CASSLRDADTEAFF. The CDR3 coding sequence is TGTGCCAGCAGCTTAAGGGACGCGGACACTGAAGCTTTCTTT. Based on the CDR3 plus reference TRBV7-9 and TRBJ1-1, the full variable domain is DTGVSQNPRHKITKRGQNVTFRCDPISEHNRLYWYRQTLGQGPEFLTYFQNEAQLEKSRLLSDRFSAERPKGSFSTLEIQRTEQGDSAMYLCASSLRDADTEAFFGQGTRLTVV.

J is TRBJ1-2 and V is TRBV4-1; weak D call: TRBD1 (5 bases). This CDR3 comprises 16 residues. Between the trimmed V and J ends, which lost 6 bases and 0 bases, there was a span of 17 bases. CDR1 and CDR2 (germline): MGHRA, YSYEKL. CDR3 nucleotide sequence: TGCGCCAGCAGGTTGGGACTGCGTCACTCTAACTATGGCTACACCTTC. It codes for CASRLGLRHSNYGYTF.

The rearrangement joins TRBV7-2 to TRBJ1-4; D is unclear. The CDR3 totals 15 residues. Trimming pared 5 bases from V and 7 bases from J, leaving 17 bases between. Looked up from germline, CDR1 is SGHTA and CDR2 is FQGNSA. The CDR3 region is CASSPANRLGEKLFF. Written as DNA, the CDR3 is TGTGCCAGCAGCCCGGCAAACCGGTTGGGTGAAAAACTGTTTTTT.

CDR3 in DNA: TGTGCCTCCAAACAGGGGGCGGTCACCGGGGAGCTGTTTTTT. It encodes CASKQGAVTGELFF. This sequence joins TRBV5-6 and TRBJ2-2; 9 bases map to TRBD1. V lost 10 bases and J lost 4; bases outside the gene matches: 8. Looked up from germline, CDR1 is SGHDT and CDR2 is YYEEEE. This CDR3 is 14 amino acids long. Looking up the rest from reference TRBV5-6 and TRBJ2-2 gives the full variable domain: DAGVTQSPTHLIKTRGQQVTLRCSPKSGHDTVSWYQQALGQGPQFIFQYYEEEERQRGNFPDRFSGHQFPNYSSELNVNALLLGDSALYLCASKQGAVTGELFFGEGSRLTVL.

A note on this clone: This sample includes further DNA sequences coding for the same CDR3. The rearrangement links TRBV6-6 to TRBJ1-2, with D maybe TRBD1 (5 bases). Deletions cut 0 bases from V and 2 bases from J, with 7 bases between. The CDR3 has 14 residues. Germline CDR1 is MNHNY and CDR2 is SVGAGI (reference sequence). CDR3 DNA sequence: TGTGCCAGCAGTTACTCCAAGGGGAACTATGGCTACACCTTC. Translating it yields CASSYSKGNYGYTF.

The chain links TRBV30 to TRBJ2-7, with a tentative D call TRBD2 (7 bases). This CDR3 comprises 14 residues. The V gene's germline CDR1 is GTSNPN and CDR2 SVGIG (reference sequence). Trimming cost V 7 bases and J 3 bases, with 19 bases left between them. The CDR3 loop reads CASTGGGGRYEQYF. In DNA, the CDR3 is TGTGCCTCAACGGGGGGCGGGGGCCGCTACGAGCAGTACTTC.

V is TRBV5-1 and J is TRBJ1-2, with 8 bases matching TRBD1. The CDR3 is 13 residues long. The ends lost 3 bases at V and 2 bases at J; junction bases unmatched: 0. Germline V gene lookup returns CDR1 SGHRS and CDR2 YFSETQ. DNA of the CDR3: TGCGCCAGCAGCTGGACAGGGAACTATGGCTACACCTTC. Its translation is CASSWTGNYGYTF.

V gene TRBV6-5 combines with J gene TRBJ1-3; 7 bases map to TRBD1. Per the germline V gene, CDR1 is MNHEY and CDR2 is SVGAGI. The CDR3 spans 14 residues. The junction had 5 bases not matched to a gene; V was cut back by 5 bases and J by 4 bases. The CDR3 coding sequence is TGTGCCAGCAGTAAGGGGGCGAAGGGAAACACCATATATTTT. It encodes CASSKGAKGNTIYF.

The chain joins TRBV11-2 to TRBJ1-2; D remains unclear. V was shortened by 3 bases and J by 6 bases, with 8 bases between the two germline ends. CDR3 length: 12 residues. CDR1 is SGHAT and CDR2 is FQNNGV in the germline V gene. DNA of the CDR3: TGTGCCAGCAGCTTTGAAGGGAATGGCTACACCTTC. Amino acid sequence: CASSFEGNGYTF.

This clone has only one observation. This chain joins TRBV2 and TRBJ1-5, with D possibly matching TRBD1 (5 bases). Germline values: CDR1 SNHLY, CDR2 FYNNEI. V lost 1 base and J lost 7, with 14 bases in between. The CDR3 is 15 amino acids. The CDR3 DNA follows: TGTGCCAGCAGTGAAGACGTTTTTAGGGACCAGCCCCAGCATTTT. Translation gives CASSEDVFRDQPQHF.

The CDR3 nucleotides read TGTGCCAGCAGCCTCGCAGGGACATTGACTGAAGCTTTCTTT. It yields the protein CASSLAGTLTEAFF. The V and J genes are TRBV6-1 and TRBJ1-1, with D possibly being TRBD1 (6 bases). Germline V lookup: CDR1 MNHNS, CDR2 SASEGT. The CDR3 has 14 amino acids. V was clipped by 6 bases and J by 5 bases, with 16 bases between them.

The CDR3 here is CASSELRVAETQYF. CDR3 nucleotides: TGTGCCAGCAGTGAATTACGGGTGGCGGAGACCCAGTACTTC. The genes are TRBV25-1 and TRBJ2-5; D is unresolved. Deletions cut 1 base from V and 5 bases from J, with 11 bases between. CDR1 and CDR2 (germline): MGHDK, SYGVNS. The CDR3 has 14 amino acids.

This chain joins TRBV30 and TRBJ1-1; D gene uncertain. Germline loops: CDR1 GTSNPN, CDR2 SVGIG (reference sequence). V lost 1 base, J lost 0 bases, and 15 bases lay in between. This CDR3 region has 16 residues. CDR3 nucleotides: TGTGCCTGGAGTGGTGGCTCCGTGGGTATGAACACTGAAGCTTTCTTT. Its protein product is CAWSGGSVGMNTEAFF.

V and J are TRBV5-5 and TRBJ1-1, with D uncertain. V lost 4 bases and J 1 base, leaving 11 bases between the germline ends. Germline V lookup: CDR1 SGHKS, CDR2 YYEKEE (reference sequence). The CDR3 is 14 amino acids. CDR3 residues: CASSPPWANTEAFF. The CDR3 DNA reads as TGTGCCAGCAGCCCCCCTTGGGCGAACACTGAAGCTTTCTTT.

V gene TRBV6-5 combines with J gene TRBJ1-2; 7 bases are a match to TRBD1. CDR1 is MNHEY and CDR2 is SVGAGI in the germline V gene. Trimming cost V 8 bases and J 5 bases; bases outside gene matches: 11. CDR3 length: 14 amino acids. This chain's CDR3 is CASSSGTVLYGYTF. The CDR3 DNA reads TGTGCCAGCTCCTCCGGGACAGTATTATATGGCTACACCTTC.

The chain employs TRBV25-1 and TRBJ1-1, with D unclear. The germline V and J ends were trimmed by 7 bases and 0 bases, with 9 bases remaining between them. The CDR3 totals 13 residues. Germline V gene data show CDR1 as MGHDK and CDR2 as SYGVNS. CDR3 residues: CASTGTMNTEAFF. For the CDR3, the DNA is TGTGCCAGCACTGGTACCATGAACACTGAAGCTTTCTTT.

The J gene is TRBJ1-1, the V gene TRBV19; TRBD1 aligns across 7 bases. V shed 10 bases, J shed 0 bases, and the junction held 5 bases outside the gene matches. The CDR3 length is 13 residues. CDR1 is LNHDA, CDR2 SQIVND, per germline (reference sequence). CDR3 residues: CATNDRVNTEAFF. The CDR3 nucleotides are TGTGCCACCAACGACAGGGTGAACACTGAAGCTTTCTTT. The full variable domain, completed using reference TRBV19 and TRBJ1-1, is DGGITQSPKYLFRKEGQNVTLSCEQNLNHDAMYWYRQDPGQGLRLIYYSQIVNDFQKGDIAEGYSVSREKKESFPLTVTSAQKNPTAFYLCATNDRVNTEAFFGQGTRLTVV.

The CDR3 spells CASGRTGIYEQYF. The CDR3 DNA follows: TGTGCCAGCGGGAGGACAGGGATTTACGAGCAGTACTTC. The V call is TRBV6-6, the J call TRBJ2-7, with TRBD1 matching over 8 bases. This CDR3 comprises 13 residues. Germline V gene data show CDR1 as MNHNY and CDR2 as SVGAGI (reference sequence). The ends lost 8 bases at V and 4 bases at J; junction bases unmatched: 7.

A few counts support this clone. The junction departs from the called germline gene at one end, perhaps through a read error. The chain employs TRBV15 and TRBJ1-1; D unclear. The germline V gene encodes CDR1 LNHNV and CDR2 YYDKDF (reference sequence). This CDR3 has 13 residues. This CDR3 is CATRRDPNTEAFF. CDR3 coding DNA: TGTGCCACCAGGAGAGACCCGAACACTGAAGCTTTCTTT.

The genes are TRBV9 and TRBJ1-2; the D is unclear. The CDR3 length is 14 residues. V lost 4 bases and J 5 bases, leaving 15 bases between the germline ends. CDR1 is SGDLS, CDR2 YYNGEE, per germline. CDR3 in amino acids: CASSLTGERYGYTF. CDR3 DNA sequence: TGTGCCAGCAGCTTAACCGGGGAGAGATATGGCTACACCTTC.